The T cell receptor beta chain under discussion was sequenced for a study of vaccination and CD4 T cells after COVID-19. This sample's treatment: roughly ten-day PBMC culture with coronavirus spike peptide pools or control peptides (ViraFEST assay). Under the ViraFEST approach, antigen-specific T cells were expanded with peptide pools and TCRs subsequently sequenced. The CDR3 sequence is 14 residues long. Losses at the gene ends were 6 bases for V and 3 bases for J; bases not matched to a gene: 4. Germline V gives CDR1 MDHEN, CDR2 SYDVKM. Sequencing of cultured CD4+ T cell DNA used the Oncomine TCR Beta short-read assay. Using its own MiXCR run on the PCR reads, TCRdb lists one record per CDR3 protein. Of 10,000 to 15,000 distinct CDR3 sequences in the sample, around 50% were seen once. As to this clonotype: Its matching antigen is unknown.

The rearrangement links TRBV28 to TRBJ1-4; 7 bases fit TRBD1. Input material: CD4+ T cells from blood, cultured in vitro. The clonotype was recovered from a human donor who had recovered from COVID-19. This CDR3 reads CASRRGQPNEKLFF. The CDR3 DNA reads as TGTGCCAGCAGGAGGGGGCAGCCTAATGAAAAACTGTTTTTT.